A selection of T cell receptor beta chains follows, all from one sample in a study of T cells in Graves' hyperthyroidism and ophthalmopathy. Via MiXCR, TCRdb re-called the multiplex PCR reads, giving one row per CDR3 protein. Seen here are about 570,000 distinct CDR3 sequences, less than 15% observed once, and the top ten hold about 15%. Sequenced material: blood. These receptors came from a woman in her thirties or forties with Graves' hyperthyroidism. The conserved cysteine and the conserved F or W are not part of the CDR3 here. Fields, in order: clone size, V gene, D gene, J gene, CDR3 protein. D genes are given only for firm matches. Clone sizes are given selectively: once, few, many, or a class where the clone is expanded.

>.|TRBV12-3/TRBV12-4|.|TRBJ2-1
ASSLNRWNEQS
>many|TRBV12-3/TRBV12-4|.|TRBJ1-1
ASRRTWGGNTEAF
>many|TRBV5-1|.|TRBJ1-3
ASSLSVQGSGNTIY
>once|TRBV27|.|TRBJ2-2
VSTREYTGELF
>few|TRBV6-1|.|TRBJ2-7
ASSGSLSHEQY
>.|TRBV6-2/TRBV6-3|TRBD1|TRBJ1-1
ASNNDQGGTEAF
>many|TRBV27|.|TRBJ1-1
ASSLGTDGDTEAF
>few|TRBV20-1|.|TRBJ2-3
SATDWMRTDTQY
>many|TRBV11-2|.|TRBJ2-7
ASSFTPDHEQY
>once|TRBV7-9|.|TRBJ2-1
ASSLVWGSGLNNEQF
>many|TRBV18|.|TRBJ1-1
ASSPTVLNTEAF
>many|TRBV11-2|.|TRBJ2-7
ASSSDGSSYEQY
>many|TRBV15|.|TRBJ1-1
ATSRDRMDGNTEAF
>many|TRBV6-1|TRBD1|TRBJ2-7
ASQQGHEQY
>many|TRBV28|.|TRBJ1-2
ASSPPGRNYGYT
>many|TRBV18|.|TRBJ1-2
ASSEGPPKLYGYT
>many|TRBV6-1|.|TRBJ2-2
ASSIASGAGELF
>many|TRBV7-8|TRBD1|TRBJ1-4
ASSLHQGGLNEKLF
>.|TRBV29-1|TRBD2|TRBJ2-7
SVSTSGSSYEQY
>many|TRBV6-2/TRBV6-3|.|TRBJ2-7
ASSQGANEQY